This is a list of T cell receptor beta chains from one sample in a study of OX40 agonist ivuxolimab in advanced cancers. Here immunoSEQ multiplex PCR was the method, and the copy in TCRdb shows in-frame clones only, minus some. Of around 30,000 clones in the sample, roughly nine tenths were seen once. The sample was CD4+ or CD8+ T cells sorted from blood, taken in a trial of the OX40 agonist ivuxolimab. The source of these receptors is an adult with an advanced solid tumor such as melanoma, head and neck, liver or kidney cancer. CDR3s include the opening cysteine and the closing phenylalanine or tryptophan. Each record gives: clone size, D gene, V gene, J gene, CDR3 protein, CDR3 DNA. The D gene is left open where the match is weak. Clone size is given for some rows only: seen once, a few or many times, or a class if the clone is expanded.

-	-	TRBV7-9	TRBJ1-5	CASSLEDNQPQHF	TGTGCCAGCAGCTTAGAGGACAATCAGCCCCAGCATTTT
-	-	TRBV5-1	TRBJ2-2	CASSFPAWAETGELFF	TGCGCCAGCAGCTTCCCCGCCTGGGCGGAGACCGGGGAGCTGTTTTTT
-	-	TRBV19	TRBJ1-1	CASSVLGETEAFF	TGTGCCAGTAGTGTATTGGGGGAAACTGAAGCTTTCTTT
-	-	TRBV7-8	TRBJ2-1	CASSLGSPYNEQFF	TGTGCCAGCAGCTTAGGATCCCCATACAATGAGCAGTTCTTC
once	-	TRBV9	TRBJ1-3	CASSLSGAVSGNTIYF	TGTGCCAGCAGCCTTTCGGGGGCAGTCTCTGGAAACACCATATATTTT
-	-	TRBV2	TRBJ1-2	CASSEALLSSYGYTF	TGTGCCAGCAGTGAAGCGCTTCTGAGTTCCTATGGCTACACCTTC
once	-	TRBV19	TRBJ1-1	CASMQGSTEAFF	TGTGCCAGTATGCAGGGAAGCACTGAAGCTTTCTTT
-	TRBD2	TRBV4-3	TRBJ2-1	CASSQALLAGTSYNEQFF	TGCGCCAGCAGCCAAGCCTTACTAGCGGGGACCTCCTACAATGAGCAGTTCTTC
-	-	TRBV28	TRBJ1-4	CASSLDGPNEKLFF	TGTGCCAGCAGTTTGGACGGACCTAATGAAAAACTGTTTTTT
-	TRBD2	TRBV6-6	TRBJ2-7	CASSFGVAGYEQYF	TGTGCCAGCAGTTTTGGAGTAGCGGGCTACGAGCAGTACTTC
few	-	TRBV19	TRBJ1-5	CASTGSYSNQPQHF	TGTGCCAGTACCGGGAGTTATAGCAATCAGCCCCAGCATTTT
-	-	TRBV6-1	TRBJ1-5	CASSELRQVINQPQHF	TGTGCCAGCAGTGAATTACGACAGGTTATCAATCAGCCCCAGCATTTT
-	-	TRBV11-2	TRBJ1-3	CASSLGDLNSGNTIYF	TGTGCCAGCAGCTTAGGGGATCTTAACTCTGGAAACACCATATATTTT
-	-	TRBV7-8	TRBJ1-2	CASSLAEGFDGYTF	TGTGCCAGCAGCTTAGCGGAGGGATTCGACGGCTACACCTTC
-	-	TRBV5-1	TRBJ2-1	CASSLGQGLRNEQFF	TGCGCCAGCAGCTTGGGGCAGGGGTTGAGGAATGAGCAGTTCTTC
-	-	TRBV4-2	TRBJ2-1	CASSQDRAGGLFDEQFF	TGTGCCAGCAGCCAAGATCGGGCCGGGGGGCTATTCGATGAGCAGTTCTTC
-	TRBD2	TRBV7-8	TRBJ2-2	CASSFMPTAGGDGELFF	TGTGCCAGCAGCTTTATGCCAACTGCGGGGGGCGACGGGGAGCTGTTTTTT
few	-	TRBV11-2	TRBJ1-2	CASSLWVGASDGYTF	TGTGCCAGCAGCTTATGGGTGGGGGCAAGTGATGGCTACACCTTC
-	-	TRBV12-5	TRBJ2-3	CASGSAVRSSTDTQYF	TGTGCTAGTGGTTCCGCCGTCCGGTCTAGCACAGATACGCAGTATTTT
-	-	TRBV7-9	TRBJ2-5	CASSQTRTGWETQYF	TGTGCCAGCAGCCAGACCCGGACGGGATGGGAGACCCAGTACTTC
-	-	TRBV25-1	TRBJ1-3	CAVQAGNTIYF	TGTGCCGTGCAGGCCGGAAACACCATATATTTT
-	-	TRBV19	TRBJ1-1	CASSNLKGGGTEAFF	TGTGCCAGTAGTAATTTAAAGGGGGGCGGGACTGAAGCTTTCTTT
-	-	TRBV19	TRBJ2-7	CASSWGTASYEQYF	TGTGCCAGTAGTTGGGGGACGGCCTCCTACGAGCAGTACTTC
once	TRBD1	TRBV27	TRBJ1-2	CASSMTGRNGYTF	TGTGCCAGCAGCATGACAGGGCGGAATGGCTACACCTTC
-	-	TRBV30	TRBJ1-1	CAWSVMGNTEAFF	TGTGCCTGGAGTGTCATGGGGAACACTGAAGCTTTCTTT
-	-	TRBV9	TRBJ2-7	CASSVGRGEQYF	TGTGCCAGCAGCGTAGGCAGGGGCGAGCAGTACTTC
-	TRBD1	TRBV15	TRBJ1-2	CATSRPVPGTGNINYGYTF	TGTGCCACCAGCAGACCCGTTCCGGGGACAGGGAATATCAACTATGGCTACACCTTC
-	-	TRBV4-1	TRBJ2-7	CASSQGARTGREQYF	TGCGCCAGCAGCCAGGGCGCCCGGACTGGGAGGGAGCAGTACTTC
-	-	TRBV4-3	TRBJ1-3	CASRQGRFSGNTIYF	TGCGCCAGCAGACAGGGACGGTTCTCTGGAAACACCATATATTTT
-	TRBD1	TRBV9	TRBJ1-6	CASSVDGTGGSPLHF	TGTGCCAGCAGCGTAGATGGGACAGGGGGTTCACCCCTCCACTTT
-	-	TRBV4-3	TRBJ1-2	CASSQGTSLNYGYTF	TGCGCCAGCAGCCAGGGGACATCCCTAAACTATGGCTACACCTTC
-	-	TRBV30	TRBJ1-1	CAWTLGASNTEAFF	TGTGCCTGGACTTTAGGGGCTAGCAACACTGAAGCTTTCTTT
-	-	TRBV25-1	TRBJ2-2	CASSEFRELIAGELFF	TGTGCCAGCAGTGAATTCAGGGAGCTAATCGCCGGGGAGCTGTTTTTT
-	TRBD1	TRBV9	TRBJ1-3	CASSVDRGGGNTIYF	TGTGCCAGCAGCGTCGACAGGGGAGGTGGAAACACCATATATTTT
-	TRBD2	TRBV13	TRBJ2-1	CASSPGLAGGLEQFF	TGTGCCAGCAGCCCGGGACTAGCGGGAGGTCTTGAGCAGTTCTTC
-	-	TRBV13	TRBJ1-1	CASSLVYGVPLAPNTEAFF	TGTGCCAGCAGCTTAGTTTACGGGGTGCCCCTCGCTCCGAACACTGAAGCTTTCTTT
once	TRBD1	TRBV5-1	TRBJ2-1	CASSFTGGPFNEQFF	TGCGCCAGCAGCTTTACAGGGGGCCCTTTCAATGAGCAGTTCTTC
-	-	TRBV27	TRBJ1-1	CASSFGFGTEAFF	TGTGCCAGCAGTTTCGGGTTTGGCACTGAAGCTTTCTTT
once	-	TRBV30	TRBJ2-2	CAWSAPHRNTGELFF	TGTGCCTGGAGTGCCCCCCACAGGAACACCGGGGAGCTGTTTTTT
-	-	TRBV5-6	TRBJ2-1	CASSQTDYNEQFF	TGTGCCAGCAGTCAGACAGACTACAATGAGCAGTTCTTC
-	-	TRBV11-2	TRBJ2-1	CASSFGFPEGNEQFF	TGTGCCAGCAGCTTCGGCTTCCCAGAGGGCAATGAGCAGTTCTTC
-	-	TRBV7-6	TRBJ2-5	CASSLSGGTQETQYF	TGTGCCAGCAGCTTATCGGGCGGGACTCAAGAGACCCAGTACTTC
-	-	TRBV4-3	TRBJ2-1	CASSHILADETYNEQFF	TGCGCCAGCAGCCACATATTGGCGGACGAAACCTACAATGAGCAGTTCTTC
-	-	TRBV7-9	TRBJ1-1	CASSRSSGEAFF	TGTGCCAGCAGCCGCTCGTCAGGGGAAGCTTTCTTT
-	-	TRBV7-8	TRBJ1-1	CASSFGQMNTEAFF	TGTGCCAGCAGCTTCGGACAGATGAACACTGAAGCTTTCTTT
-	-	TRBV9	TRBJ1-6	CASSVADSYNSPLHF	TGTGCCAGCAGCGTAGCCGACTCCTATAATTCACCCCTCCACTTT
-	-	TRBV14	TRBJ2-3	CASSHFGGRATDTQYF	TGTGCCAGCAGCCATTTTGGAGGGCGAGCGACAGATACGCAGTATTTT
-	TRBD2	TRBV6-1	TRBJ2-1	CASRKGLAESVQFF	TGTGCCAGCAGAAAGGGACTAGCGGAGTCGGTGCAGTTCTTC
-	-	TRBV4-3	TRBJ2-1	CASSRRTKEYNEQFF	TGCGCCAGCAGCCGAAGGACGAAAGAATACAATGAGCAGTTCTTC
-	TRBD2	TRBV27	TRBJ2-7	CATGIAGGEQYF	TGTGCCACCGGAATAGCGGGAGGCGAGCAGTACTTC
-	-	TRBV14	TRBJ2-7	CASSLGSGQYF	TGTGCCAGCAGCCTCGGCTCCGGGCAGTACTTC
once	TRBD1	TRBV27	TRBJ1-2	CASSPFRGPRMGYTF	TGTGCCAGCAGTCCCTTCAGGGGGCCACGTATGGGCTACACCTTC
once	-	TRBV29-1	TRBJ2-5	CSVEGPQETQYF	TGCAGCGTTGAGGGACCCCAAGAGACCCAGTACTTC
-	TRBD2	TRBV27	TRBJ2-7	CASSPSQPTSGSFYEQYF	TGTGCCAGCAGTCCATCACAACCGACTAGCGGGAGTTTCTACGAGCAGTACTTC
-	-	TRBV28	TRBJ2-3	CASSSPVNIMGDTQYF	TGTGCCAGCAGTTCCCCGGTGAACATTATGGGAGATACGCAGTATTTT
-	-	TRBV19	TRBJ1-2	CASSILREDYGYTF	TGTGCCAGTAGTATCCTCAGGGAGGACTATGGCTACACCTTC
once	-	TRBV7-9	TRBJ1-1	CASSLTGEAFF	TGTGCCAGCAGCTTAACCGGTGAAGCTTTCTTT
few	TRBD1	TRBV28	TRBJ2-1	CASSIPRTGWNEQFF	TGTGCCAGCAGCATTCCCCGGACAGGGTGGAATGAGCAGTTCTTC